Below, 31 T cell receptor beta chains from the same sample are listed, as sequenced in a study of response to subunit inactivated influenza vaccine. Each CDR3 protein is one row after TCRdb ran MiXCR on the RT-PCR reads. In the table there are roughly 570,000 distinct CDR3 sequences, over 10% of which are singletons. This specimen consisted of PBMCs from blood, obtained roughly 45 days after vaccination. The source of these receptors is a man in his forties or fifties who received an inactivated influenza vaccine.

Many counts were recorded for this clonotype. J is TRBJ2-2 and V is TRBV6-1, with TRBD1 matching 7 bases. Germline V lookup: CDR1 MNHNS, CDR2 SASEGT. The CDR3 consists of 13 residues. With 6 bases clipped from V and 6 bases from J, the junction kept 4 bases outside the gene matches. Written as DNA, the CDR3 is TGTGCCAGCAGATGGCAGGGGGCCGGGGAGCTGTTTTTT. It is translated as CASRWQGAGELFF.

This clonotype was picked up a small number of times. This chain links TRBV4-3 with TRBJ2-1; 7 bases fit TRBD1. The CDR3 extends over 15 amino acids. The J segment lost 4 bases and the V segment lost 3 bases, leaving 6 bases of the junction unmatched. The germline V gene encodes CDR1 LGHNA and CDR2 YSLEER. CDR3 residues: CASSHSPRGYNEQFF. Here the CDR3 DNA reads TGCGCCAGCAGCCACAGTCCCAGGGGGTACAATGAGCAGTTCTTC.

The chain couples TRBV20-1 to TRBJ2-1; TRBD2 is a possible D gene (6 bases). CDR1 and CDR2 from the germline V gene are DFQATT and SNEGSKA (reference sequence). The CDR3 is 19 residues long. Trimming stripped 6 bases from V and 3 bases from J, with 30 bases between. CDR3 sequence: CSASHLRGTTQSIYNEQFF. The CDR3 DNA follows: TGCAGTGCCAGCCATTTGCGGGGTACCACCCAATCAATCTACAATGAGCAGTTCTTC.

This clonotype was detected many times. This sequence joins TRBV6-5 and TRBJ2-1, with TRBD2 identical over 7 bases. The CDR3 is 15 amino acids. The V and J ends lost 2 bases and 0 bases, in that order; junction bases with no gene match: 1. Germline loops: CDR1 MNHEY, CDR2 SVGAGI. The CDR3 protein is CASSYGRGSYNEQFF. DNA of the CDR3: TGTGCCAGCAGTTACGGGAGGGGCTCCTACAATGAGCAGTTCTTC.

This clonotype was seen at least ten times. The CDR3 region has the DNA TGCGCCAGCAGCTACTTACAGGGAGGTGGCTACAATGAGCAGTTCTTC. Translating it yields CASSYLQGGGYNEQFF. V usage is TRBV5-1 and J usage is TRBJ2-1; D tentatively fits TRBD1 or TRBD2 (6 bases each). Germline CDR1 reads SGHRS; CDR2 reads YFSETQ. CDR3 length equals 16 residues. Trimming took off 3 bases at V and 3 bases at J, with 16 bases between the two ends.

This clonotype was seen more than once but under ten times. DNA for the CDR3: TGTGCCAGCAGCTTGACGAGTAGGAATGAGCAGTTCTTC. It is translated as CASSLTSRNEQFF. This chain uses TRBV7-9 with TRBJ2-1; no clear D gene. The CDR3 is 13 amino acids. Trimming removed 3 bases from V and 7 bases from J, with 10 bases in between. CDR1 and CDR2 (germline): SEHNR, FQNEAQ (reference sequence).

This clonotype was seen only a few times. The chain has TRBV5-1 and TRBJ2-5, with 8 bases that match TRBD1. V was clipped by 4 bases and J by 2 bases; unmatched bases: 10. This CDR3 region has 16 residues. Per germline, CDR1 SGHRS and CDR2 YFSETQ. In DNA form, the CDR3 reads TGCGCCAGCAGCACCACCGGACAGGGATATCAAGAGACCCAGTACTTC. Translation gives CASSTTGQGYQETQYF.

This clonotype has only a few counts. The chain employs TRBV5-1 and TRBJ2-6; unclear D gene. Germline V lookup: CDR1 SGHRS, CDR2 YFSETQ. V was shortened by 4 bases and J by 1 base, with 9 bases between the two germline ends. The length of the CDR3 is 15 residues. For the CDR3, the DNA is TGCGCCAGCAGCCTACTGACTTCTGGGGCCAACGTCCTGACTTTC. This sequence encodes CASSLLTSGANVLTF.

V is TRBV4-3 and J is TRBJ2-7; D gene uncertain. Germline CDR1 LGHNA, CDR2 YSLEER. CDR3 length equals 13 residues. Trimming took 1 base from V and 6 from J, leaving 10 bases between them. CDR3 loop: CASSQVGIGEQYF. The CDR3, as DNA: TGCGCCAGCAGCCAAGTGGGGATAGGCGAGCAGTACTTC.

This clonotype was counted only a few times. CDR3 sequence reads: CSAREDLAGNYNEQFF. The CDR3 coding sequence is TGCAGTGCTAGAGAAGACCTAGCGGGTAACTACAATGAGCAGTTCTTC. This sequence joins TRBV20-1 and TRBJ2-1, with TRBD2 identical over 8 bases. Unmatched junction bases numbered 7, after V lost 0 bases and J lost 3 bases. The germline gives CDR1 DFQATT, CDR2 SNEGSKA (reference sequence). CDR3 size: 16 residues.

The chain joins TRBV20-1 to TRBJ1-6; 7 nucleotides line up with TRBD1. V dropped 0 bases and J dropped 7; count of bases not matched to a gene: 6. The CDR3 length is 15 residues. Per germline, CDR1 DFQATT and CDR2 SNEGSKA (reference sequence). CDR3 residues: CSARDSRGRNSPLHF. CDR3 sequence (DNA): TGCAGTGCTAGAGATTCAAGGGGGCGGAATTCACCCCTCCACTTT.

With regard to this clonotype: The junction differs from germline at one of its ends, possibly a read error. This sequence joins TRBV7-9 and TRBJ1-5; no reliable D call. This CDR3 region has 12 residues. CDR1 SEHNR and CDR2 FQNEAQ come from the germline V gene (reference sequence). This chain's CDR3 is CANSLGNQPQHF. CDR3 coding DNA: TGTGCCAACAGCTTGGGGAATCAGCCCCAGCATTTT.

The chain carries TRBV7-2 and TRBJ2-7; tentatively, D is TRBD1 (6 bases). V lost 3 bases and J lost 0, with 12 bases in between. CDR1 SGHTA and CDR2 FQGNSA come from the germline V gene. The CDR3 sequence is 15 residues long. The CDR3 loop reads CASSFWTAASYEQYF. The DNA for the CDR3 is TGTGCCAGCAGCTTTTGGACAGCGGCCTCCTACGAGCAGTACTTC.

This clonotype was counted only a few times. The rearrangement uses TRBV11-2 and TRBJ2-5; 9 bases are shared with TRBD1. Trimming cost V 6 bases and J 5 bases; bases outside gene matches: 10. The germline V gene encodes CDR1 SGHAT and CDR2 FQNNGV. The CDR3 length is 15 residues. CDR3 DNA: TGTGCCAGCAGACCCGGACAGGGGCGAGCGGAGACCCAGTACTTC. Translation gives CASRPGQGRAETQYF.

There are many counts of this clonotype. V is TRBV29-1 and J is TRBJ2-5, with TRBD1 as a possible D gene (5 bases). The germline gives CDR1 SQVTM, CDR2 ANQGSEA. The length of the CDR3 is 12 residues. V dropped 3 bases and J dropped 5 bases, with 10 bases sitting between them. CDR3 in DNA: TGCAGCGTTGATGCAGGGCTGGAGACCCAGTACTTC. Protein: CSVDAGLETQYF.

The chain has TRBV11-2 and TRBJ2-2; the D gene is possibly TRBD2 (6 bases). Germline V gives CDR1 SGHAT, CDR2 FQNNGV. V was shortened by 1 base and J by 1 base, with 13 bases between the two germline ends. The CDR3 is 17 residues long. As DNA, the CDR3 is TGTGCCAGCAGCTTAGGGTGGGGGAGGAGGAACACCGGGGAGCTGTTTTTT. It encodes CASSLGWGRRNTGELFF.

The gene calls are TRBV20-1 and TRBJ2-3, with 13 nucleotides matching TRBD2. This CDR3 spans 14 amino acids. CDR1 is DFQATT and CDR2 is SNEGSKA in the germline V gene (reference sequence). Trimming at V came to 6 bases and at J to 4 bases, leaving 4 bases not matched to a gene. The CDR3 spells CSALGLAGADTQYF. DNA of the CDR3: TGCAGTGCACTCGGACTAGCGGGAGCAGATACGCAGTATTTT.

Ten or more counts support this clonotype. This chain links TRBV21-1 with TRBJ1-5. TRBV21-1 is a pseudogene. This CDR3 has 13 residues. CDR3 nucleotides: TGTGCCACAGGGGCCTCGAGCAATCAGCCCCAGCATTTT. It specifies CATGASSNQPQHF.

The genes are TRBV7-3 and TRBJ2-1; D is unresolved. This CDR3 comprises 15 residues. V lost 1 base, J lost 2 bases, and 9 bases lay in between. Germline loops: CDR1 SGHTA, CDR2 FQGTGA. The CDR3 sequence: CASSLIGGAYNEQFF. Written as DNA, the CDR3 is TGTGCCAGCAGCTTAATTGGCGGAGCCTACAATGAGCAGTTCTTC.

Here the CDR3 DNA reads TGCAGTGCTAGGGCGGTTCGTGACAATGAGCAGTTCTTC. Translated: CSARAVRDNEQFF. V and J are TRBV20-1 and TRBJ2-1; no reliable D call. The CDR3 covers 13 residues. Between the trimmed V and J ends, which lost 3 bases and 5 bases, there was a span of 11 bases. The germline CDR1 and CDR2 sequences are DFQATT and SNEGSKA (reference sequence).

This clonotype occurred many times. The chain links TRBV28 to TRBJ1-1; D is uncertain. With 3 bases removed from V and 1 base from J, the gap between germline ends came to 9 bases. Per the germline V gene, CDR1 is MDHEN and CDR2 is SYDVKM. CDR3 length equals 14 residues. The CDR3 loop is CASSFVSRNTEAFF. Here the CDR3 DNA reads TGTGCCAGCAGTTTTGTTAGCAGGAACACTGAAGCTTTCTTT.

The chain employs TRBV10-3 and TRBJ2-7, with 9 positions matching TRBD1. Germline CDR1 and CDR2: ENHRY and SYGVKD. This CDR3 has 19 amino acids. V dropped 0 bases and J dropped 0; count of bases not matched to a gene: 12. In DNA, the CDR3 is TGTGCCATCAGTGAGTCCGGTGGGTCGGGACAGGGCTACTCCTACGAGCAGTACTTC. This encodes CAISESGGSGQGYSYEQYF.

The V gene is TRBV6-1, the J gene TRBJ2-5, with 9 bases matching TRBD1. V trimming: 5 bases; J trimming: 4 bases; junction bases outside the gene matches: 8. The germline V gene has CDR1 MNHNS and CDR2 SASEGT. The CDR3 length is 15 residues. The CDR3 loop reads CASSHPGQGPETQYF. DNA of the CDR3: TGTGCCAGCAGTCATCCGGGACAGGGCCCAGAGACCCAGTACTTC.

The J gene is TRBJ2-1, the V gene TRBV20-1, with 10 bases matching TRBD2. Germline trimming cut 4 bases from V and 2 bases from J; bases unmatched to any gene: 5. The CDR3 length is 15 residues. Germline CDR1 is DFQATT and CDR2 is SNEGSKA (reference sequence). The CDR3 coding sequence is TGCAGTGCTATTAGCGGGAGGACGGCCTACAATGAGCAGTTCTTC. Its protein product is CSAISGRTAYNEQFF.

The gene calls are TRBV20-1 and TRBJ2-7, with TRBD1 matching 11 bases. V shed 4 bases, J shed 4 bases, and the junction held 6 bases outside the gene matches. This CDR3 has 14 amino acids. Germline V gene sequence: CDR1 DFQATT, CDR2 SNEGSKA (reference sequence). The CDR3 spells CSAIRTGGVYEQYF. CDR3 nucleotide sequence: TGCAGTGCTATTCGGACAGGGGGCGTATACGAGCAGTACTTC.

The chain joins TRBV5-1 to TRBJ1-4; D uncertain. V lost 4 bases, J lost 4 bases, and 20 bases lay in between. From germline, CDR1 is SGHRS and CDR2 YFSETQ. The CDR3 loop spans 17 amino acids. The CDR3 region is CASSPGAIGRINEKLFF. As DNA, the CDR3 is TGCGCCAGCAGCCCGGGCGCCATAGGGCGGATTAATGAAAAACTGTTTTTT.

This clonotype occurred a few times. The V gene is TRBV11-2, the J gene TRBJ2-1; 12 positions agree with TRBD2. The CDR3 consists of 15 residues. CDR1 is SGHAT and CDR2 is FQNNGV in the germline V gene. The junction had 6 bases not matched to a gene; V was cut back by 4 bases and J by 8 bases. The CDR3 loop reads CASSSLAGGIDEQFF. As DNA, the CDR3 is TGTGCCAGCAGCTCCCTAGCGGGGGGGATCGATGAGCAGTTCTTC.

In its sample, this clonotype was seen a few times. The CDR3 sequence is CASSFGTINSYNSPLHF. CDR3 nucleotides: TGTGCCAGCAGTTTTGGGACAATCAACTCCTATAATTCACCCCTCCACTTT. The rearrangement links TRBV12-3 or TRBV12-4 to TRBJ1-6; a weak D match, TRBD1 (6 bases). V was shortened by 3 bases and J by 0 bases, with 12 bases between the two germline ends. The CDR3 totals 17 residues.

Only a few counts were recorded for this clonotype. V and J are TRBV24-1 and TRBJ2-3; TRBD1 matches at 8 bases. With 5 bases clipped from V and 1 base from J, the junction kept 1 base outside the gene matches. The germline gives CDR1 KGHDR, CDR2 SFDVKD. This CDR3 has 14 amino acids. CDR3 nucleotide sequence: TGTGCCACCAGTGTGACAGGGGGCACAGATACGCAGTATTTT. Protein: CATSVTGGTDTQYF.

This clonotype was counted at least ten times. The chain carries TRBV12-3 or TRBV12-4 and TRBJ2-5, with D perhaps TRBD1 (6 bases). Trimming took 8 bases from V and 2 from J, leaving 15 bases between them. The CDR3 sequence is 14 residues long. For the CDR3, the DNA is TGTGCCAGCTGCCGGGACACACAGCAAGAGACCCAGTACTTC. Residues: CASCRDTQQETQYF.

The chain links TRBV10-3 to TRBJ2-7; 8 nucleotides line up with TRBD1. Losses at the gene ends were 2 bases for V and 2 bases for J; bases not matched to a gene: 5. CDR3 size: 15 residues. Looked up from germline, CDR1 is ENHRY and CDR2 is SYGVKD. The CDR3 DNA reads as TGTGCCATCAGTGAGACCGGGACAGGAGCCTACGAGCAGTACTTC. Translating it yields CAISETGTGAYEQYF.